This T cell receptor beta chain was sequenced during a study of T cells in Graves' hyperthyroidism and ophthalmopathy (dated by TCRdb to the late 2010s). Broadly, across the study: Peripheral blood was collected at initial diagnosis, before any treatment. TCR V-J signatures able to tell the groups apart were searched for in a discovery cohort of 90 to 100 patients, of whom more than 40 had Graves' ophthalmopathy and about 60 had stable Graves' hyperthyroidism. Whether ophthalmopathy could be predicted prospectively was tested in an independent validation cohort made up of 18 to 20 hyperthyroidism patients plus 17 patients who later progressed to ophthalmopathy. The 100 or so discovery patients were divided at random into training and test sets in a 7:3 ratio. The study also compared thyroid tissue and blood T-cell repertoires from over 5 Graves' hyperthyroidism patients. After sampling, hyperthyroidism patients received methimazole starting at 30 mg daily, and ophthalmopathy patients received high-dose intravenous methylprednisolone. The paper reports TCR Vbeta CDR3 sequencing of some 140 peripheral blood samples: approximately 41 ophthalmopathy, approximately 74 hyperthyroidism and 17 progressor patients. Summary of the overall study and its limitations: A model built on a 13 V-J signature distinguished ophthalmopathy from stable hyperthyroidism, reaching 85% to 90% sensitivity and 81.08% specificity in cross-validation and 80%/75% in testing. Most expanded thyroid clonotypes (frequency above 0.001) were also detected in blood, suggesting blood repertoires may reflect thyroid immune responses. During validation, the model predicted progression to ophthalmopathy a median of roughly 7.1 months ahead of onset, with approximately 70% sensitivity and 72.22% specificity. No statistical method was used to set the sample size in advance, and investigators knew the group allocation.

This clonotype appeared many times. Its antigen is currently not known. No base qualities exist here, and no much larger clone lies one base off it. Moderately to severely active disease, a Clinical Activity Score of at least 3, a NOSPECS grade of at least 4, and a duration under 3 months were present in ophthalmopathy patients. Patients with uncontrolled infections, other autoimmune diseases, pregnancy or lactation were excluded. Clinical symptoms, serum thyroxine and TRAb, thyroid ultrasound, and orbital computed tomography formed the basis for the diagnoses. Ficoll-Paque density gradient centrifugation was used to isolate PBMCs from approximately 10 ml of fresh peripheral blood. Total RNA was extracted with Trizol reagent, and quality was checked on an Agilent 2100 Bioanalyzer. The TCR beta CDR3 regions were amplified from RNA transcripts. For the first round of RT-PCR on the TCR CDR3, the HTBI primer set was used together with the Qiagen OneStep RT-PCR kit. Libraries were constructed in a second round of multiplex PCR, after which size selection and purification were carried out. Paired-end sequencing of the libraries was performed with 100 bp reads on an Illumina HiSeq2000. The source study handled its data this way. SOAPnuke was used to process the raw data, with reads discarded if the reads contained adapters or uncalled bases, had a mean Phred below 15, or lacked an exact constant-primer or identifier match. High-quality paired reads were merged using COPE v1.2.5, and each unique nucleotide sequence was defined as a clonotype. MiTCR v1.1 was used to align the clonotypes against IMGT TRBV, TRBD and TRBJ reference segments. Only V-J combinations with frequency above 0.0001, covering about 99% of repertoires, were analysed. A TCS score was defined as the ratio between F50 (clonal expansion) and ExV (chaos), using BLOSUM62-based TCRdist between CDR3 peptides within each V-J. Welch's t-statistics and random forest reduced 500 to 650 V-J features to around 14, which were used in a naive Bayes classifier (R e1071). The raw public reads went through TCRdb reprocessing: fastp at Q25, MiXCR clone calling, in-frame beta chains kept. Rows merge per CDR3 protein into single entries with the most common DNA and genes. The V and J calls follow TCRdb's processing rather than the paper's. This sample comprises about 380,000 distinct CDR3 sequences, less than 20% of them detected only once. The leading ten clones occupy 40% of the sample.

The germline V end is reduced by 5 bases and the J end by 4 bases; junction bases left unmatched: 16. Including the terminal cysteine and phenylalanine, the CDR3 comprises 18 residues. Only CDR3 DNA remains: 54 bases, in frame from the first base. In the germline V gene, CDR1 corresponds to SNHLY and CDR2 to FYNNEI. Recombination connected TRBV2 to TRBJ2-2; the central 7 bases match TRBD1. The TCR was taken from a man aged 18 to 29 with Graves' ophthalmopathy. The sample was blood. The nucleotide sequence reads as follows: TGTGCCAGCAGTCTCCCCCGTGAGGGGGCAGCGGTCACCGGGGAGCTGTTTTTT. Its protein reads: CASSLPREGAAVTGELFF.